This T cell receptor (beta chain) was retrieved from a study of T cells in Graves' hyperthyroidism and ophthalmopathy. Study summary: Peripheral blood was drawn at first diagnosis, prior to all treatment.

Study-level points and caveats: In simple terms, a model built on 13 V-J features told ophthalmopathy apart from stable hyperthyroidism.

Template material for amplifying TCR beta CDR3 regions consisted of RNA transcripts. The HTBI primer set served for first-round RT-PCR of the TCR CDR3. TCRdb re-called the multiplex PCR reads through MiXCR, storing one row per CDR3 protein. This table holds 400,000 to 500,000 distinct CDR3 sequences, around an eighth found once. The V gene's germline CDR1 is DFQATT and CDR2 SNEGSKA (reference sequence). The CDR3 length is 14 residues. With respect to this clonotype: No antigen is known for it. The junction does not match germline at one end; this may be a read error.

Sequencing used blood. The TCR sequence derives from a woman aged 18 to 35 with Graves' hyperthyroidism. This chain links TRBV20-1 with TRBJ1-2; the D gene is possibly TRBD1 (6 bases). The CDR3 here is CSASREGDYYSYTF. In nucleotides, the CDR3 is TGCAGTGCTAGTAGAGAGGGGGATTACTATAGCTACACCTTC.